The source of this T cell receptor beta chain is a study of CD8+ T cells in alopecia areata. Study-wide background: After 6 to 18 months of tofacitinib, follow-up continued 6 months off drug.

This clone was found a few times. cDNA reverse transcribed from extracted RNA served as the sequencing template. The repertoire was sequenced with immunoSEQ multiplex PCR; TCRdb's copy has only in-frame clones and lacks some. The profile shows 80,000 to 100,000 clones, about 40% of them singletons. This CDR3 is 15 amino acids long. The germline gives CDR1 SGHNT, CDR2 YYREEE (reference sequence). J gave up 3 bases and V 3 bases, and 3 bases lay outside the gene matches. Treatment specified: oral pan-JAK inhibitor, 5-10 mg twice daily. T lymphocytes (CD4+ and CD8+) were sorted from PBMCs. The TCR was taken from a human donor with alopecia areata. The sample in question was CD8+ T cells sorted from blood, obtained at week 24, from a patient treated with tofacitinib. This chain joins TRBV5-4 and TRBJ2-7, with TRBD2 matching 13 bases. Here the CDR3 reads CASSWGLAGNYEQYF. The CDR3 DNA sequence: TGTGCCAGCAGCTGGGGACTAGCGGGAAACTACGAGCAGTACTTC.